These T cell receptor beta chains were read from a single sample in a study of T cell repertoires in cytomegalovirus infection. In TCRdb, the reads were re-called with MiXCR into one record per CDR3 protein. The data contain roughly 860,000 distinct CDR3 sequences, around a third of them singletons. Their target antigens are unknown. Sequenced material: cultured CD8+ T cells from PBMCs, taken from culture after CMV antigen stimulation. Every receptor here comes from a human donor in good health (CMV status not recorded). Some clones in this sample may be carry-over from other donors' samples. The CDR3 runs from the conserved cysteine through the conserved F or W. A D gene is named only where the DNA matches it firmly. Not every row has a clone size; where given, it reads once, few, many or a size class.

len: 15; d_gene: .; j_gene: TRBJ1-6; v_gene: TRBV27; abundance: .; CDR3nt: TGTGCCAGCAGTTTGGTTTCGGTATCGGGTTCACCCCTCCACTTT; CDR3aa: CASSLVSVSGSPLHF
len: 14; d_gene: .; j_gene: TRBJ2-7; v_gene: TRBV4-2; abundance: .; CDR3nt: TGTGCCAGCAGCCAAGGGGCGGCTCCCCCCGAGCAGTACTTC; CDR3aa: CASSQGAAPPEQYF
len: 14; d_gene: .; j_gene: TRBJ2-1; v_gene: TRBV4-1; abundance: .; CDR3nt: TGCGCCAGCAGCCAAGAGTTACAGAAGGTTGAGCAGTTCTTC; CDR3aa: CASSQELQKVEQFF
len: 15; d_gene: .; j_gene: TRBJ1-1; v_gene: TRBV6-1; abundance: few; CDR3nt: TGTGCCAGCAGTGAAAGGCCGGGACATTCGGCCGGGGCTTTCTTT; CDR3aa: CASSERPGHSAGAFF
len: 14; d_gene: TRBD1; j_gene: TRBJ2-7; v_gene: TRBV5-5; abundance: few; CDR3nt: TGTGCCAGCGGCCGGGACAGCGCATTTTGGGAGCAGTACTTC; CDR3aa: CASGRDSAFWEQYF
len: 15; d_gene: .; j_gene: TRBJ2-3; v_gene: TRBV7-6; abundance: .; CDR3nt: TGTGCCAGCAGCCCCAGGGCCCAATACACAGATACGCAGTATTTT; CDR3aa: CASSPRAQYTDTQYF
len: 15; d_gene: .; j_gene: TRBJ2-5; v_gene: TRBV10-3; abundance: .; CDR3nt: TGTGCCATCAGTGATATCGGGGTAGCGGAAGAGACCCAGTACTTC; CDR3aa: CAISDIGVAEETQYF
len: 14; d_gene: TRBD1; j_gene: TRBJ1-6; v_gene: TRBV27; abundance: .; CDR3nt: TGTGCCAGCAGTACGCGACAGGGGCCCTCACCCCTCCACTTT; CDR3aa: CASSTRQGPSPLHF
len: 15; d_gene: .; j_gene: TRBJ1-4; v_gene: TRBV18; abundance: .; CDR3nt: TGTGCCAGCTCACCTAACAGGGATCCTAATGAAAAACTGTTTTTT; CDR3aa: CASSPNRDPNEKLFF
len: 14; d_gene: .; j_gene: TRBJ1-1; v_gene: TRBV6-1; abundance: many; CDR3nt: TGTGCCACCCTACCACTGGGAGGATTCCCTGAAGCTTTCTTT; CDR3aa: CATLPLGGFPEAFF
len: 14; d_gene: .; j_gene: TRBJ1-2; v_gene: TRBV12-3/TRBV12-4; abundance: .; CDR3nt: TGTGCCAGCAGTTTTGAGGGGGACTTGAGAGGCTACACCTTC; CDR3aa: CASSFEGDLRGYTF
len: 16; d_gene: .; j_gene: TRBJ2-1; v_gene: TRBV7-6; abundance: few; CDR3nt: TGTGCCAGCTCTCCCCCGGACGTGAGCTCCTACAATGAGCAGTTCTTC; CDR3aa: CASSPPDVSSYNEQFF
len: 14; d_gene: .; j_gene: TRBJ2-5; v_gene: TRBV11-2; abundance: .; CDR3nt: TGTGCCAGCAGCTTACCCCAGGCCGGGGAGACCCAGTACTTC; CDR3aa: CASSLPQAGETQYF
len: 18; d_gene: .; j_gene: TRBJ2-2; v_gene: TRBV24-1; abundance: few; CDR3nt: TGTGCCACCAGTGATCCCTGGGTCCCGAACTCTAACACCGGGGAGCTGTTTTTT; CDR3aa: CATSDPWVPNSNTGELFF
len: 15; d_gene: TRBD2; j_gene: TRBJ2-1; v_gene: TRBV12-3/TRBV12-4; abundance: few; CDR3nt: TGTGCCAGCAGTTTTTTCGGGACTAGCGGCCATGAGCAGTTCTTC; CDR3aa: CASSFFGTSGHEQFF
len: 14; d_gene: TRBD2; j_gene: TRBJ2-1; v_gene: TRBV11-3; abundance: .; CDR3nt: TGTGCCAGCACACCTAGCGGGGGAAGCAATGAGCAGTTCTTC; CDR3aa: CASTPSGGSNEQFF
len: 13; d_gene: .; j_gene: TRBJ1-2; v_gene: TRBV11-2; abundance: .; CDR3nt: TGTGCCAGCAGTAAGGCGGCGGGGGGAGGCTACACCTTC; CDR3aa: CASSKAAGGGYTF
len: 11; d_gene: .; j_gene: TRBJ2-5; v_gene: TRBV29-1; abundance: .; CDR3nt: TGCAGCGTTCTAGCCCCGGAGACCCAGTACTTC; CDR3aa: CSVLAPETQYF
len: 12; d_gene: .; j_gene: TRBJ1-2; v_gene: TRBV2; abundance: few; CDR3nt: TGTGCCAGCAGTGGAAGGCAGCGAGGCTACACCTTC; CDR3aa: CASSGRQRGYTF
len: 17; d_gene: TRBD2; j_gene: TRBJ2-1; v_gene: TRBV7-6; abundance: .; CDR3nt: TGTGCCAGCAGCTTAGTATTAATTAGCGGGGGGAGAAATGAGCAGTTCTTC; CDR3aa: CASSLVLISGGRNEQFF
len: 16; d_gene: .; j_gene: TRBJ2-4; v_gene: TRBV4-2; abundance: few; CDR3nt: TGTGCCAGCAGCCAAGATCCGGGCGGTGTGGGAAACATTCAGTACTTC; CDR3aa: CASSQDPGGVGNIQYF
len: 14; d_gene: .; j_gene: TRBJ2-1; v_gene: TRBV27; abundance: .; CDR3nt: TGTGCCAGCAGTTTGGGGACCGGCGGGGAAGTGCAGTTCTTC; CDR3aa: CASSLGTGGEVQFF
len: 17; d_gene: TRBD1; j_gene: TRBJ2-6; v_gene: TRBV2; abundance: few; CDR3nt: TGTGCCAGCAGTGAAGGGACAGGGGTTCATGGGGCCAACGTCCTGACTTTC; CDR3aa: CASSEGTGVHGANVLTF
len: 15; d_gene: TRBD2; j_gene: TRBJ2-1; v_gene: TRBV27; abundance: .; CDR3nt: TGTGCCAGCAGTTTATCTAGCGGGGCCGCAAGTGAGCAGTTCTTC; CDR3aa: CASSLSSGAASEQFF
len: 14; d_gene: TRBD2; j_gene: TRBJ2-4; v_gene: TRBV7-2; abundance: many; CDR3nt: TGTGCCAGCAGCTTAGGCGGGGAGGGAAACATTCAGTACTTC; CDR3aa: CASSLGGEGNIQYF
len: 13; d_gene: .; j_gene: TRBJ2-5; v_gene: TRBV7-9; abundance: .; CDR3nt: TGTGCCAGCAGTTTTCAGGGGAAAGAGACCCAGTACTTC; CDR3aa: CASSFQGKETQYF
len: 12; d_gene: .; j_gene: TRBJ2-3; v_gene: TRBV15; abundance: .; CDR3nt: TGTGCCACCAGCAGAGCCCGAGATACGCAGTATTTT; CDR3aa: CATSRARDTQYF
len: 13; d_gene: .; j_gene: TRBJ2-1; v_gene: TRBV7-9; abundance: .; CDR3nt: TGTGCCAGCAGCGGACACTGGATCCTAGAGCAGTTCTTC; CDR3aa: CASSGHWILEQFF
len: 12; d_gene: .; j_gene: TRBJ2-1; v_gene: TRBV10-2; abundance: .; CDR3nt: TGCGCCAGCAGTCACGAGGGAAATGAGCAGTTCTTC; CDR3aa: CASSHEGNEQFF
len: 14; d_gene: TRBD1; j_gene: TRBJ1-6; v_gene: TRBV19; abundance: many; CDR3nt: TGTGCCAGTAGCCGGGGACAGGGCGATTCACCCCTCCACTTT; CDR3aa: CASSRGQGDSPLHF
len: 15; d_gene: TRBD2; j_gene: TRBJ2-1; v_gene: TRBV19; abundance: .; CDR3nt: TGTGCCACCTCTGCAGAGCGGGGGGTGTACAATGAGCAGTTCTTC; CDR3aa: CATSAERGVYNEQFF
len: 15; d_gene: TRBD1; j_gene: TRBJ1-4; v_gene: TRBV6-1; abundance: few; CDR3nt: TGTGCCAGCAGTACGGGGACAGTTTATAATGAAAAACTGTTTTTT; CDR3aa: CASSTGTVYNEKLFF
len: 13; d_gene: TRBD1; j_gene: TRBJ1-1; v_gene: TRBV27; abundance: few; CDR3nt: TGTGCCAGCAGACAGCAGGGGGCTGTTGAAGCTTTCTTT; CDR3aa: CASRQQGAVEAFF
len: 15; d_gene: TRBD1; j_gene: TRBJ2-3; v_gene: TRBV24-1; abundance: .; CDR3nt: TGTGCCACCAGTGAATGGGACAGGGGAACAGATACGCAGTATTTT; CDR3aa: CATSEWDRGTDTQYF
len: 13; d_gene: .; j_gene: TRBJ2-3; v_gene: TRBV28; abundance: .; CDR3nt: TGTGCCAGCAAAGGGGCAGTTACAGATACGCAGTATTTT; CDR3aa: CASKGAVTDTQYF
len: 16; d_gene: .; j_gene: TRBJ1-3; v_gene: TRBV19; abundance: .; CDR3nt: TGTGCCAGTAGAGATGAAACTCTGGTCTCTGGAAACACCATATATTTT; CDR3aa: CASRDETLVSGNTIYF
len: 13; d_gene: .; j_gene: TRBJ1-4; v_gene: TRBV6-1; abundance: many; CDR3nt: TGTGCCAGCAGGGAAGGGGGAAATGAAAAACTGTTTTTT; CDR3aa: CASREGGNEKLFF
len: 12; d_gene: .; j_gene: TRBJ2-2; v_gene: TRBV2; abundance: .; CDR3nt: TGTGCCAGAGGGGGGGACACCGGGGAGCTGTTTTTT; CDR3aa: CARGGDTGELFF
len: 13; d_gene: .; j_gene: TRBJ1-2; v_gene: TRBV27; abundance: .; CDR3nt: TGTGCCAGCAGTTTTGGGGACACCTATGGCTACACCTTC; CDR3aa: CASSFGDTYGYTF
len: 16; d_gene: .; j_gene: TRBJ2-3; v_gene: TRBV7-9; abundance: many; CDR3nt: TGTGCCAGCAGCCCACTCGGGGCCGAGAGCACAGATACGCAGTATTTT; CDR3aa: CASSPLGAESTDTQYF
len: 13; d_gene: .; j_gene: TRBJ2-2; v_gene: TRBV29-1; abundance: .; CDR3nt: TGCAGCGTTGTCCCAGGGAGGACCGGGGAGCTGTTTTTT; CDR3aa: CSVVPGRTGELFF
len: 14; d_gene: .; j_gene: TRBJ1-6; v_gene: TRBV7-6; abundance: many; CDR3nt: TGTGCCAGCAGCTTAGCCGGGGGCAGTAGCCCCCTCCACTTT; CDR3aa: CASSLAGGSSPLHF
len: 13; d_gene: .; j_gene: TRBJ1-6; v_gene: TRBV12-3/TRBV12-4; abundance: .; CDR3nt: TGTGCCAGCAGTTTAGCTCCTCATTCACCCCTCCACTTT; CDR3aa: CASSLAPHSPLHF
len: 14; d_gene: .; j_gene: TRBJ1-6; v_gene: TRBV7-9; abundance: few; CDR3nt: TGTGCCAGCAGTAGACAGCTCTATAATTCACCCCTCCACTTT; CDR3aa: CASSRQLYNSPLHF
len: 11; d_gene: .; j_gene: TRBJ2-5; v_gene: TRBV6-2/TRBV6-3; abundance: .; CDR3nt: TGTGCCACCGATGGGCCAGAGACCCAGTACTTC; CDR3aa: CATDGPETQYF
len: 15; d_gene: TRBD1; j_gene: TRBJ2-3; v_gene: TRBV6-1; abundance: few; CDR3nt: TGTGCCAGCGGACTCACAGGGGCAATCACAGATACGCAGTATTTT; CDR3aa: CASGLTGAITDTQYF
len: 17; d_gene: .; j_gene: TRBJ1-6; v_gene: TRBV6-1; abundance: few; CDR3nt: TGTGCCAGCAGTGATTTCCTAGACAGTAATTTTAATTCACCCCTCCACTTT; CDR3aa: CASSDFLDSNFNSPLHF
len: 13; d_gene: .; j_gene: TRBJ1-5; v_gene: TRBV25-1; abundance: .; CDR3nt: TGTGCCAGCACCGGTTCGGGCAATCAGCCCCAGCATTTT; CDR3aa: CASTGSGNQPQHF
len: 16; d_gene: .; j_gene: TRBJ2-2; v_gene: TRBV6-1; abundance: many; CDR3nt: TGTGCCAGCAGTGAAGTCCCCAGAAAAAACACCGGGGAGCTGTTTTTT; CDR3aa: CASSEVPRKNTGELFF
len: 15; d_gene: .; j_gene: TRBJ1-2; v_gene: TRBV6-4; abundance: many; CDR3nt: TGTGCCAGCAGTGAGACGGGGCAAGGGGTGCGAGGCTACACCTTC; CDR3aa: CASSETGQGVRGYTF
len: 16; d_gene: .; j_gene: TRBJ2-1; v_gene: TRBV9; abundance: .; CDR3nt: TGTGCCAGCAGGGGAGGGGGGCTAGAACGGGTCAATGAGCAGTTCTTC; CDR3aa: CASRGGGLERVNEQFF
len: 17; d_gene: TRBD2; j_gene: TRBJ2-2; v_gene: TRBV12-5; abundance: .; CDR3nt: TGTGCTAGTGGTTTCTCCAGCGGGGGCGATAACACCGGGGAGCTGTTTTTT; CDR3aa: CASGFSSGGDNTGELFF
len: 16; d_gene: .; j_gene: TRBJ2-2; v_gene: TRBV2; abundance: many; CDR3nt: TGTGCCAGCAGTCTCCGGGGCGCCGAATACACCGGGGAGCTGTTTTTT; CDR3aa: CASSLRGAEYTGELFF